This entry is about one T cell receptor (beta chain). Primers for the PCR totalled 60 Vbeta and 13 Jbeta. Assay: immunoSEQ multiplex PCR; the TCRdb copy retains only in-frame clones and omits some. The sample consists of 200,000 or so clones, approximately 80% of them appearing once. This sample was included in a study of cytomegalovirus exposure and HLA in healthy donors. This CDR3 is 14 amino acids long. From germline, CDR1 is SEHNR and CDR2 FQNEAQ (reference sequence). The V and J ends lost 3 bases and 4 bases, in that order; junction bases with no gene match: 4. The receptor was derived from a woman aged 25 to 45 in good health and CMV-seropositive. The chain joins TRBV7-9 to TRBJ2-7, with 9 nucleotides matching TRBD1. The sequencing input was PBMCs. The CDR3 nucleotides are TGTGCCAGCAGCTTTGGGACAGGGCTTTACGAGCAGTACTTC. Its translation is CASSFGTGLYEQYF.